The 9 T cell receptor beta chains listed next were all sequenced from one sample in a study of blood T cell repertoires in COVID-19. The protocol was immunoSEQ multiplex PCR, while the TCRdb copy is restricted to in-frame clones and leaves out a portion. The sample has 200,000 to 300,000 clones, around 86% seen once. Sequencing used peripheral blood. The receptors derive from an older woman with COVID-19, enrolled during active disease.

The rearrangement uses TRBV2 and TRBJ2-2; D perhaps matches TRBD1 (5 bases). The germline gives CDR1 SNHLY, CDR2 FYNNEI. The CDR3 loop spans 13 amino acids. Trimming left V 6 bases short and J 4 bases short, with 9 bases between. The CDR3 nucleotides read TGTGCCAGCAGCAGAGACAGCACCGGGGAGCTGTTTTTT. This translates into CASSRDSTGELFF.

This clone was detected only a few times. This chain joins TRBV19 and TRBJ2-1, with D hard to call. Germline V lookup: CDR1 LNHDA, CDR2 SQIVND (reference sequence). The CDR3 totals 14 residues. The V and J ends lost 1 base and 8 bases respectively, with 12 bases between them. CDR3 nucleotide sequence: TGTGCCAGTAGTATAGCTCAGGTGAACGATGAGCAGTTCTTC. This gives the protein CASSIAQVNDEQFF. Together with reference TRBV19 and TRBJ2-1, the CDR3 gives the full variable domain: DGGITQSPKYLFRKEGQNVTLSCEQNLNHDAMYWYRQDPGQGLRLIYYSQIVNDFQKGDIAEGYSVSREKKESFPLTVTSAQKNPTAFYLCASSIAQVNDEQFFGPGTRLTVL.

V usage is TRBV7-9 and J usage is TRBJ1-1; TRBD1 might be the D (6 bases). Germline V gene data show CDR1 as SEHNR and CDR2 as FQNEAQ (reference sequence). V was trimmed by 5 bases and J by 4 bases, leaving 17 bases between them. This CDR3 is 15 amino acids long. CDR3 coding DNA: TGTGCCAGCAGCGTGGTTTGGCAGGGGAGCACTGAAGCTTTCTTT. The encoded protein is CASSVVWQGSTEAFF.

V usage is TRBV5-6 and J usage is TRBJ1-1; D call uncertain. The CDR3 has 12 amino acids. Trimming took off 2 bases at V and 4 bases at J, with 6 bases between the two ends. Germline V CDR1 and CDR2: SGHDT, YYEEEE. CDR3 region: CASSFVFTEAFF. The CDR3 coding sequence is TGTGCCAGCAGCTTCGTTTTCACTGAAGCTTTCTTT.

CDR3 in DNA: TGTGCCAGCAGCCCAAAGGGACTAGTCGCGAACACCGGGGAGCTGTTTTTT. Translating it yields CASSPKGLVANTGELFF. The chain uses TRBV5-4 and TRBJ2-2; TRBD2 matches at 8 bases. V dropped 4 bases and J dropped 0; count of bases not matched to a gene: 8. This CDR3 is 17 amino acids long. From germline, CDR1 is SGHNT and CDR2 YYREEE (reference sequence).

The gene calls are TRBV10-3 and TRBJ2-1, with 10 bases matching TRBD1. The trim removed 6 bases at V and 4 bases at J, leaving 9 bases unmatched. The CDR3 length is 16 residues. Germline loops: CDR1 ENHRY, CDR2 SYGVKD. CDR3 sequence: CAIRAHPGQGYNEQFF. The CDR3, as DNA: TGTGCCATCAGAGCCCATCCGGGACAGGGGTACAATGAGCAGTTCTTC.

The chain recombines TRBV18 with TRBJ2-2; D is undetermined. There are 16 residues in the CDR3. Germline V CDR1 and CDR2: KGHSH, LQKENI. Trimming removed 0 bases at V and 1 base at J, with 9 bases between. This CDR3 is CASSPPNLGNTGELFF. In nucleotides, the CDR3 is TGTGCCAGCTCACCACCGAACCTCGGGAACACCGGGGAGCTGTTTTTT.

V and J are TRBV5-1 and TRBJ2-1, with TRBD2 matching over 8 bases. Germline V gene data show CDR1 as SGHRS and CDR2 as YFSETQ. The CDR3 is made up of 14 amino acids. V gave up 4 bases and J gave up 7 bases; unmatched junction bases: 7. The CDR3 spells CASSLGLAGNEQFF. CDR3 bases: TGCGCCAGCAGCCTGGGGCTAGCGGGTAATGAGCAGTTCTTC. The full variable domain, with the rest looked up from reference TRBV5-1 and TRBJ2-1, is KAGVTQTPRYLIKTRGQQVTLSCSPISGHRSVSWYQQTPGQGLQFLFEYFSETQRNKGNFPGRFSGRQFSNSRSEMNVSTLELGDSALYLCASSLGLAGNEQFFGPGTRLTVL.

The chain carries TRBV6-2 or TRBV6-3 and TRBJ1-1; 8 bases are shared with TRBD1. CDR3 length: 14 amino acids. CDR1 is MNHEY, CDR2 SVGEGT, per germline. The ends lost 5 bases at V and 5 bases at J; junction bases unmatched: 7. The CDR3 reads CASSVGQGGTEAFF. CDR3 in DNA: TGTGCCAGCAGTGTAGGACAGGGTGGAACTGAAGCTTTCTTT.